This is a list of T cell receptor beta chains from one sample in a study of blood T cell repertoires in COVID-19. Some clones are missing from TCRdb's copy, which holds only in-frame ones; the method was immunoSEQ multiplex PCR. The sample has 150,000 to 190,000 clones, 70% to 90% seen once. The sample consisted of peripheral blood. These receptors were obtained from a woman in her sixties or seventies with COVID-19, enrolled during active disease. Both conserved end residues are part of each CDR3. A D gene is named only where the DNA matches it firmly. Clone size, where shown, is once, few, many, or a class for clones that have expanded.

clone_size: once; v_call: TRBV7-3; j_call: TRBJ2-1; d_call: TRBD2; cdr3_aa: CASSLSGRANNEQFF; cdr3_nt: TGTGCCAGCAGCTTAAGCGGGAGGGCCAACAATGAGCAGTTCTTC
clone_size: -; v_call: TRBV5-1; j_call: TRBJ2-3; d_call: -; cdr3_aa: CARGRSADTQYF; cdr3_nt: TGCGCCAGGGGGCGGTCGGCAGATACGCAGTATTTT
clone_size: -; v_call: TRBV14; j_call: TRBJ1-5; d_call: TRBD1; cdr3_aa: CASSSTGNLGPQHF; cdr3_nt: TGTGCCAGCAGCTCGACAGGGAACTTAGGGCCCCAGCATTTT
clone_size: -; v_call: TRBV6-6; j_call: TRBJ2-7; d_call: TRBD1; cdr3_aa: CATVARDRIFYEQYF; cdr3_nt: TGTGCCACCGTGGCCCGGGACAGAATCTTCTACGAGCAGTACTTC
clone_size: -; v_call: TRBV5-1; j_call: TRBJ2-2; d_call: TRBD2; cdr3_aa: CASSLSGRLTTGELFF; cdr3_nt: TGCGCCAGCAGCTTAAGCGGGAGGCTCACCACCGGGGAGCTGTTTTTT
clone_size: -; v_call: TRBV12-5; j_call: TRBJ2-3; d_call: TRBD2; cdr3_aa: CASGLPQLAGATDTQYF; cdr3_nt: TGTGCTAGTGGTTTGCCCCAGCTAGCGGGAGCGACAGATACGCAGTATTTT
clone_size: -; v_call: TRBV18; j_call: TRBJ2-5; d_call: TRBD1; cdr3_aa: CASSPRTGVGETQYF; cdr3_nt: TGTGCCAGCTCACCCCGAACAGGGGTAGGGGAGACCCAGTACTTC
clone_size: -; v_call: TRBV29-1; j_call: TRBJ1-1; d_call: -; cdr3_aa: CSVESPAASAFF; cdr3_nt: TGCAGCGTTGAGTCGCCCGCCGCGAGTGCTTTCTTT
clone_size: -; v_call: TRBV5-6; j_call: TRBJ1-2; d_call: TRBD1; cdr3_aa: CASSLGVGQGHYGYTF; cdr3_nt: TGTGCCAGCAGCTTGGGGGTTGGACAGGGGCACTATGGCTACACCTTC
clone_size: -; v_call: TRBV29-1; j_call: TRBJ2-1; d_call: TRBD2; cdr3_aa: CSAQVRLAGEWTDYNEQFF; cdr3_nt: TGCAGCGCACAAGTGCGGCTAGCGGGAGAATGGACAGACTACAATGAGCAGTTCTTC
clone_size: once; v_call: TRBV11-2; j_call: TRBJ2-1; d_call: -; cdr3_aa: CASRTQGLSSYNEQFF; cdr3_nt: TGTGCCAGCAGGACCCAGGGACTGAGCTCCTACAATGAGCAGTTCTTC
clone_size: -; v_call: TRBV5-5; j_call: TRBJ2-5; d_call: TRBD2; cdr3_aa: CASSLLAGVGQETQYF; cdr3_nt: TGTGCCAGCAGCCTCTTAGCGGGAGTAGGGCAAGAGACCCAGTACTTC
clone_size: -; v_call: TRBV10-2; j_call: TRBJ1-5; d_call: -; cdr3_aa: CASWPGRVGPQHF; cdr3_nt: TGCGCCAGCTGGCCTGGGAGGGTCGGGCCCCAGCATTTT
clone_size: once; v_call: TRBV7-9; j_call: TRBJ2-4; d_call: -; cdr3_aa: CASSLYAGLAKNIQYF; cdr3_nt: TGTGCCAGCAGCTTATATGCAGGATTAGCCAAAAACATTCAGTACTTC
clone_size: -; v_call: TRBV27; j_call: TRBJ2-7; d_call: TRBD1; cdr3_aa: CASSLGTGPTYEQYF; cdr3_nt: TGTGCCAGCAGTTTGGGGACAGGGCCTACCTACGAGCAGTACTTC
clone_size: -; v_call: TRBV5-5; j_call: TRBJ1-6; d_call: -; cdr3_aa: CASSLDPGRSSPLHF; cdr3_nt: TGTGCCAGCAGCTTAGACCCAGGGCGGAGTTCACCCCTCCACTTT
clone_size: -; v_call: TRBV4-1; j_call: TRBJ1-3; d_call: -; cdr3_aa: CASSQVFSSGNTIYF; cdr3_nt: TGCGCCAGCAGCCAAGTCTTCAGCTCTGGAAACACCATATATTTT
clone_size: -; v_call: TRBV6-6; j_call: TRBJ1-2; d_call: -; cdr3_aa: CASRTRFRAGDGYTF; cdr3_nt: TGTGCCAGCCGCACTCGGTTCAGGGCGGGGGATGGCTACACCTTC
clone_size: -; v_call: TRBV7-3; j_call: TRBJ1-1; d_call: -; cdr3_aa: CASSIGENTEAFF; cdr3_nt: TGTGCCAGCAGCATCGGAGAAAACACTGAAGCTTTCTTT
clone_size: -; v_call: TRBV7-9; j_call: TRBJ1-1; d_call: -; cdr3_aa: CASSLVGYRDRAMNTEAFF; cdr3_nt: TGTGCCAGCAGCTTAGTCGGATACAGGGATCGGGCCATGAACACTGAAGCTTTCTTT
clone_size: -; v_call: TRBV7-3; j_call: TRBJ2-1; d_call: TRBD2; cdr3_aa: CASSLTSGRGSSYNEQFF; cdr3_nt: TGTGCCAGCAGCTTGACTAGCGGGAGGGGGAGCTCCTACAATGAGCAGTTCTTC
clone_size: -; v_call: TRBV5-1; j_call: TRBJ2-6; d_call: -; cdr3_aa: CASSLEQGPYSGANVLTF; cdr3_nt: TGCGCCAGCAGCTTGGAACAGGGACCGTACTCTGGGGCCAACGTCCTGACTTTC
clone_size: -; v_call: TRBV7-6; j_call: TRBJ2-2; d_call: TRBD1; cdr3_aa: CASSPRQGQVGELFF; cdr3_nt: TGTGCCAGCAGCCCCAGACAGGGGCAGGTCGGGGAGCTGTTTTTT
clone_size: -; v_call: TRBV6-5; j_call: TRBJ1-1; d_call: -; cdr3_aa: CATQISLTAYTEAFF; cdr3_nt: TGTGCCACCCAAATTTCTCTGACAGCCTACACTGAAGCTTTCTTT
clone_size: -; v_call: TRBV2; j_call: TRBJ2-6; d_call: TRBD1; cdr3_aa: CASKPGTVRGANVLTF; cdr3_nt: TGTGCCAGCAAGCCCGGGACAGTACGAGGGGCCAACGTCCTGACTTTC
clone_size: -; v_call: TRBV3-1/TRBV3-2; j_call: TRBJ2-1; d_call: -; cdr3_aa: CASSTSVVSSDEQFF; cdr3_nt: TGTGCCAGCAGCACCTCGGTTGTGAGTAGCGATGAGCAGTTCTTC
clone_size: -; v_call: TRBV12-3/TRBV12-4; j_call: TRBJ1-2; d_call: -; cdr3_aa: CASSLSYGYTF; cdr3_nt: TGTGCCAGCAGTTTGAGTTATGGCTACACCTTC
clone_size: once; v_call: TRBV25-1; j_call: TRBJ2-5; d_call: -; cdr3_aa: CASSEYSRGETQYF; cdr3_nt: TGTGCCAGCAGTGAATATAGCAGGGGAGAGACCCAGTACTTC
clone_size: once; v_call: TRBV5-4; j_call: TRBJ1-3; d_call: -; cdr3_aa: CASSLDRGSGNTIYF; cdr3_nt: TGTGCCAGCAGCTTGGACCGGGGGTCTGGAAACACCATATATTTT
clone_size: -; v_call: TRBV12-5; j_call: TRBJ2-7; d_call: TRBD1; cdr3_aa: CASVPSGTAYEQYF; cdr3_nt: TGTGCTAGTGTCCCATCAGGGACAGCCTACGAGCAGTACTTC
clone_size: -; v_call: TRBV7-2; j_call: TRBJ1-1; d_call: TRBD1; cdr3_aa: CASSQGAATEAFF; cdr3_nt: TGTGCCAGCAGCCAGGGGGCAGCGACTGAAGCTTTCTTT
clone_size: -; v_call: TRBV5-4; j_call: TRBJ2-5; d_call: TRBD2; cdr3_aa: CASSLPGRETQYF; cdr3_nt: TGTGCCAGCAGCTTACCCGGGAGGGAGACCCAGTACTTC
clone_size: -; v_call: TRBV5-4; j_call: TRBJ1-1; d_call: -; cdr3_aa: CASSLSGGDTEAFF; cdr3_nt: TGTGCCAGCAGCTTGAGTGGGGGGGACACTGAAGCTTTCTTT
clone_size: once; v_call: TRBV5-6; j_call: TRBJ2-5; d_call: -; cdr3_aa: CASSFTRAGPETQYF; cdr3_nt: TGTGCCAGCAGCTTTACGAGGGCAGGCCCAGAGACCCAGTACTTC
clone_size: -; v_call: TRBV10-3; j_call: TRBJ1-2; d_call: TRBD1; cdr3_aa: CAISTGGGYGYTF; cdr3_nt: TGTGCCATCAGCACAGGGGGCGGCTATGGCTACACCTTC
clone_size: -; v_call: TRBV12-3/TRBV12-4; j_call: TRBJ2-5; d_call: -; cdr3_aa: CASSWGAETQYF; cdr3_nt: TGTGCCAGCAGTTGGGGAGCAGAGACCCAGTACTTC
clone_size: -; v_call: TRBV5-4; j_call: TRBJ1-6; d_call: TRBD1; cdr3_aa: CASSLEQGAYSPLHF; cdr3_nt: TGTGCCAGCAGCCTCGAACAGGGGGCTTATTCACCCCTCCACTTT
clone_size: -; v_call: TRBV18; j_call: TRBJ2-2; d_call: TRBD2; cdr3_aa: CASSRGGTGLAGTGELFF; cdr3_nt: TGTGCCAGCTCACGAGGTGGAACGGGACTAGCGGGGACCGGGGAGCTGTTTTTT
clone_size: -; v_call: TRBV5-1; j_call: TRBJ1-4; d_call: TRBD1; cdr3_aa: CASSQGQGYNEKLFF; cdr3_nt: TGCGCCAGCAGCCAAGGACAGGGTTATAATGAAAAACTGTTTTTT
clone_size: -; v_call: TRBV14; j_call: TRBJ2-7; d_call: -; cdr3_aa: CASSRAASLEQYF; cdr3_nt: TGTGCCAGCAGCCGCGCGGCCTCACTCGAGCAGTACTTC
clone_size: -; v_call: TRBV19; j_call: TRBJ2-5; d_call: TRBD2; cdr3_aa: CASSINRGVGETQYF; cdr3_nt: TGTGCCAGTAGTATAAATCGGGGGGTTGGGGAGACCCAGTACTTC
clone_size: -; v_call: TRBV27; j_call: TRBJ1-3; d_call: -; cdr3_aa: CASRDITGSGNTIYF; cdr3_nt: TGTGCCAGCAGGGACATTACCGGCTCTGGAAACACCATATATTTT
clone_size: -; v_call: TRBV9; j_call: TRBJ1-1; d_call: -; cdr3_aa: CASTRGGTNTEAFF; cdr3_nt: TGTGCCAGCACCCGGGGGGGAACCAACACTGAAGCTTTCTTT
clone_size: -; v_call: TRBV5-1; j_call: TRBJ1-2; d_call: TRBD1; cdr3_aa: CASSSPGQAHGYTF; cdr3_nt: TGCGCCAGCAGTTCCCCGGGACAGGCTCATGGCTACACCTTC
clone_size: -; v_call: TRBV3-1/TRBV3-2; j_call: TRBJ1-5; d_call: -; cdr3_aa: CASSQSLGRVQPQHF; cdr3_nt: TGTGCCAGCAGCCAGTCTTTGGGCAGGGTCCAGCCCCAGCATTTT
clone_size: -; v_call: TRBV27; j_call: TRBJ2-2; d_call: TRBD1; cdr3_aa: CASRAAGQVNTGELFF; cdr3_nt: TGTGCCAGCAGGGCCGCGGGACAGGTGAACACCGGGGAGCTGTTTTTT
clone_size: -; v_call: TRBV5-1; j_call: TRBJ2-1; d_call: -; cdr3_aa: CASSLVAAHNEQFF; cdr3_nt: TGCGCCAGCAGCTTGGTGGCGGCCCACAATGAGCAGTTCTTC
clone_size: -; v_call: TRBV19; j_call: TRBJ1-5; d_call: -; cdr3_aa: CASSPQRGNQPQHF; cdr3_nt: TGTGCCAGTAGCCCCCAGAGGGGCAATCAGCCCCAGCATTTT
clone_size: -; v_call: TRBV27; j_call: TRBJ2-2; d_call: -; cdr3_aa: CASRPGHTTGELFF; cdr3_nt: TGTGCCAGCCGGCCGGGACACACCACCGGGGAGCTGTTTTTT
clone_size: -; v_call: TRBV15; j_call: TRBJ1-1; d_call: -; cdr3_aa: CATNRPGMNTEAFF; cdr3_nt: TGTGCCACAAACAGGCCAGGGATGAACACTGAAGCTTTCTTT
clone_size: -; v_call: TRBV6-5; j_call: TRBJ1-6; d_call: -; cdr3_aa: CASKPAGAYNSPLHF; cdr3_nt: TGTGCCAGCAAACCCGCGGGGGCCTATAATTCACCCCTCCACTTT
clone_size: -; v_call: TRBV2; j_call: TRBJ1-3; d_call: TRBD1; cdr3_aa: CASSEYGTGKNPIYF; cdr3_nt: TGTGCCAGCAGTGAATACGGGACAGGGAAGAATCCCATATATTTT
clone_size: few; v_call: TRBV5-1; j_call: TRBJ1-5; d_call: -; cdr3_aa: CASSLGGPMSDQPQHF; cdr3_nt: TGCGCCAGCAGCTTGGGAGGGCCCATGTCGGATCAGCCCCAGCATTTT
clone_size: -; v_call: TRBV9; j_call: TRBJ2-3; d_call: TRBD1; cdr3_aa: CASSGGRQGHRTDTQYF; cdr3_nt: TGTGCCAGCAGCGGAGGCCGACAGGGGCATCGCACAGATACGCAGTATTTT
clone_size: -; v_call: TRBV18; j_call: TRBJ1-5; d_call: TRBD1; cdr3_aa: CASSPDRDYNQPQHF; cdr3_nt: TGTGCCAGCTCACCCGACAGGGATTACAATCAGCCCCAGCATTTT
clone_size: -; v_call: TRBV7-9; j_call: TRBJ1-2; d_call: -; cdr3_aa: CASSDTQGNLPTNYGYTF; cdr3_nt: TGTGCCAGCAGCGACACCCAGGGGAACCTACCAACTAACTATGGCTACACCTTC
clone_size: -; v_call: TRBV27; j_call: TRBJ1-4; d_call: -; cdr3_aa: CASSFVGFNEKLFF; cdr3_nt: TGTGCCAGCAGTTTCGTGGGCTTTAATGAAAAACTGTTTTTT
clone_size: -; v_call: TRBV5-1; j_call: TRBJ1-1; d_call: -; cdr3_aa: CASSLDPGLNTEAFF; cdr3_nt: TGCGCCAGCAGCTTGGATCCAGGGCTGAACACTGAAGCTTTCTTT
clone_size: -; v_call: TRBV11-2; j_call: TRBJ1-4; d_call: -; cdr3_aa: CASSLGRRGANEKLFF; cdr3_nt: TGTGCCAGCAGCTTAGGCCGACGGGGGGCTAATGAAAAACTGTTTTTT